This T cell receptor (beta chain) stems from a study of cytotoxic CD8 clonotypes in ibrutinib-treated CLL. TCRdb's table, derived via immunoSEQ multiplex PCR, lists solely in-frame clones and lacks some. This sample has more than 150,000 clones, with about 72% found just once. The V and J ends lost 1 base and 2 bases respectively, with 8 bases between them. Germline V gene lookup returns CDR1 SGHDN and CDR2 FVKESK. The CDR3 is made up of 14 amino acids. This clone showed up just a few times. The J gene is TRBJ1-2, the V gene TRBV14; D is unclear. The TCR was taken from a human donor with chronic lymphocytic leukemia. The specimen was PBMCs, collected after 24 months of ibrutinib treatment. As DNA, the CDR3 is TGTGCCAGCAGCCAAGTTTCGGCCAACTATGGCTACACCTTC. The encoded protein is CASSQVSANYGYTF.